Listed here are 30 T cell receptor beta chains from one sample, sequenced in a study of type 1 and type 2 diabetes patients. PCR was run on genomic DNA. Amplification of the beta chain CDR3 used 30 forward and 13 reverse multiplex primers. Each CDR3 protein gets one entry after TCRdb re-called the multiplex PCR reads with MiXCR. The data hold fewer than 350,000 distinct CDR3 sequences, with around 47% observed a single time. Sequencing used peripheral blood mononuclear cells (PBMCs). These receptor sequences come from a man aged 18 to 30 with type 2 diabetes.

In its sample, this clonotype was seen once. This chain uses TRBV5-1 with TRBJ1-4; no definite D call. Trimming shortened V by 4 bases and J by 4 bases, and 17 bases separated the two germline ends. The CDR3 loop spans 16 amino acids. Germline V gene data show CDR1 as SGHRS and CDR2 as YFSETQ. Here the CDR3 reads CASSAGRTGDNEKLFF. The CDR3 nucleotides are TGCGCCAGCAGCGCGGGGAGAACGGGTGATAATGAAAAACTGTTTTTT.

This chain links TRBV19 with TRBJ2-7, with unresolved D. The germline gives CDR1 LNHDA, CDR2 SQIVND (reference sequence). V dropped 3 bases and J dropped 0 bases, with 6 bases sitting between them. This CDR3 contains 13 residues. This chain's CDR3 is CASSIGHSYEQYF. The DNA for the CDR3 is TGTGCCAGTAGTATTGGTCACTCCTACGAGCAGTACTTC.

About this clonotype itself: The junction departs from the called germline gene at one end, perhaps through a read error. The CDR3 reads CASKLAGLSTDTQYF. CDR3 coding DNA: TGTGCCAGCAAGCTAGCGGGTCTTAGCACAGATACGCAGTATTTT. This chain connects TRBV10-1 to TRBJ2-3; 8 bases match TRBD2. Germline V gives CDR1 WNHNN, CDR2 SYGVQD (reference sequence). CDR3 length equals 15 residues.

The chain couples TRBV4-1 to TRBJ1-1; D call uncertain. CDR3 size: 16 residues. The V gene lost 0 bases and the J gene lost 3 bases, with 14 bases spanning the gap. Germline V CDR1 and CDR2: MGHRA, YSYEKL. In nucleotides, the CDR3 is TGCGCCAGCAGCCAAGACCGGCAGGCAAGCTACACTGAAGCTTTCTTT. Amino acid sequence: CASSQDRQASYTEAFF.

This clonotype turned up a few times. CDR3 bases: TGTGCCAGTAACGCAGGGCCGTGGCAGCCCCAGCATTTT. Protein product: CASNAGPWQPQHF. The V gene is TRBV19, the J gene TRBJ1-5; maybe TRBD1 (5 bases). The germline V gene has CDR1 LNHDA and CDR2 SQIVND (reference sequence). V lost 7 bases to trimming and J lost 7 bases, with 14 bases between them. The CDR3 loop spans 13 amino acids.

The J gene is TRBJ2-1, the V gene TRBV5-8; 9 nucleotides agree with TRBD1. Germline lookup yields CDR1 SGHTS and CDR2 YDEGEE. There are 15 residues in the CDR3. With V trimmed by 1 base and J by 13 bases, 12 bases remained unmatched. The CDR3 loop is CASSLSGTGLLFQFF. CDR3 nucleotides: TGTGCCAGCAGCTTGTCCGGGACAGGGCTTTTGTTTCAGTTCTTC. The complete variable domain, with remaining parts taken from reference TRBV5-8 and TRBJ2-1, reads EAGVTQSPTHLIKTRGQQATLRCSPISGHTSVYWYQQALGLGLQFLLWYDEGEERNRGNFPPRFSGRQFPNYSSELNVNALELEDSALYLCASSLSGTGLLFQFFGPGTRLTVL.

The V call is TRBV6-6, the J call TRBJ2-1; perhaps TRBD1 as D (6 bases). Trimming pared 7 bases from V and 2 bases from J, leaving 12 bases between. The CDR3 runs to 14 residues. Per germline, CDR1 MNHNY and CDR2 SVGAGI (reference sequence). The CDR3 is CASTSGDAYNEQFF. In nucleotides, the CDR3 is TGTGCCAGCACGTCAGGGGATGCCTACAATGAGCAGTTCTTC.

The J gene is TRBJ1-1, the V gene TRBV5-1; 8 bases map to TRBD1. Germline V gene data show CDR1 as SGHRS and CDR2 as YFSETQ. The CDR3 consists of 15 residues. With 3 bases clipped from V and 1 base from J, the junction kept 5 bases outside the gene matches. CDR3 sequence reads: CASSSDRDGNTEAFF. CDR3 bases: TGCGCCAGCAGCTCGGACAGGGACGGGAACACTGAAGCTTTCTTT. Using reference TRBV5-1 and TRBJ1-1 for the parts outside the CDR3, the full variable domain is KAGVTQTPRYLIKTRGQQVTLSCSPISGHRSVSWYQQTPGQGLQFLFEYFSETQRNKGNFPGRFSGRQFSNSRSEMNVSTLELGDSALYLCASSSDRDGNTEAFFGQGTRLTVV.

This clonotype turned up a few times. The V gene is TRBV20-1, the J gene TRBJ2-3; TRBD2 matches 9 bases. The V gene's germline CDR1 is DFQATT and CDR2 SNEGSKA (reference sequence). CDR3 length equals 15 residues. V trimming: 1 base; J trimming: 5 bases; junction bases outside the gene matches: 7. CDR3 DNA: TGCAGTGCTAGAGTTGCGGGAGGGGGTATAGATACGCAGTATTTT. Protein: CSARVAGGGIDTQYF.

V and J are TRBV29-1 and TRBJ2-1; the D is unclear. Deletions cut 3 bases from V and 0 bases from J, with 6 bases between. This CDR3 contains 13 residues. In germline, CDR1 is SQVTM, CDR2 ANQGSEA. The CDR3 here is CSVDQSSYNEQFF. DNA for the CDR3: TGCAGCGTTGACCAGAGCTCCTACAATGAGCAGTTCTTC.

The V and J genes are TRBV5-1 and TRBJ2-3; 9 bases are a match to TRBD1. CDR1 and CDR2 from the germline V gene are SGHRS and YFSETQ. The V and J ends lost 5 bases and 4 bases, in that order; junction bases with no gene match: 11. CDR3 length: 16 residues. The CDR3 loop is CASRNTGGRLSDTQYF. The DNA for the CDR3 is TGCGCCAGCAGGAACACAGGGGGCAGATTGTCAGATACGCAGTATTTT.

On this clonotype itself: The junction shows a germline mismatch at one end, possibly a read error. CDR3 region: CAISEEAYEQYF. CDR3 DNA: TGTGCCATCAGTGAGGAGGCTTACGAGCAGTACTTC. V gene TRBV6-5 combines with J gene TRBJ2-7; a weak D match, TRBD2 (5 bases). The CDR3 contains 12 residues. Germline CDR1 reads MNHEY; CDR2 reads SVGAGI.

In this sample, this clonotype turned up a few times. One end of the junction fails to match germline, which may point to a read error. This chain uses TRBV10-3 with TRBJ1-1, with 9 positions matching TRBD1. Germline assignment: CDR1 ENHRY and CDR2 SYGVKD. The CDR3 has 16 amino acids. This CDR3 reads CASSPRGQGPNTEAFF. DNA of the CDR3: TGTGCCAGCAGTCCCCGGGGACAGGGCCCGAACACTGAAGCTTTCTTT.

The chain combines TRBV19 with TRBJ2-3; possibly TRBD1 for D (6 bases). CDR1 LNHDA and CDR2 SQIVND come from the germline V gene (reference sequence). The V and J ends lost 6 bases and 6 bases respectively, with 13 bases between them. The CDR3 is made up of 13 amino acids. The CDR3 is CASRPTGGDTQYF. CDR3 sequence (DNA): TGTGCCAGTAGGCCGACAGGCGGGGATACGCAGTATTTT.

This clonotype was counted only a few times. This chain joins TRBV18 and TRBJ2-7, with D possibly TRBD1 on 5 matching bases. Trimming stripped 1 base from V and 2 bases from J, with 9 bases between. Germline values: CDR1 KGHSH, CDR2 LQKENI. This CDR3 region has 14 residues. Here the CDR3 reads CASSPRTRTYEQYF. For the CDR3, the DNA is TGTGCCAGCTCACCACGGACACGTACCTACGAGCAGTACTTC.

This clonotype was picked up a small number of times. The rearrangement links TRBV12-3 or TRBV12-4 to TRBJ1-6, with D perhaps matching TRBD1 (6 bases). Trimming cost V 6 bases and J 10 bases, with 19 bases left between them. CDR3 length equals 15 residues. CDR3 in amino acids: CASSLMTGEISPLHF. The DNA of the CDR3 is TGTGCCAGCAGCCTTATGACAGGAGAAATCTCACCCCTCCACTTT.

This chain connects TRBV7-6 to TRBJ1-2; 7 nucleotides agree with TRBD1. Losses at the gene ends were 6 bases for V and 4 bases for J; bases not matched to a gene: 8. This CDR3 comprises 14 residues. Germline V gene data show CDR1 as SGHVS and CDR2 as FNYEAQ. The CDR3 DNA is TGTGCCAGCAGTTTAACAGGGGCCGGCTATGGCTACACCTTC. Its translation is CASSLTGAGYGYTF.

This clonotype turned up a few times. The chain joins TRBV4-2 to TRBJ1-2; 9 bases match TRBD1. With V trimmed by 2 bases and J by 8 bases, 9 bases remained unmatched. In germline, CDR1 is LGHNA, CDR2 YNFKEQ. This CDR3 is built from 15 residues. The DNA of the CDR3 is TGTGCCAGCAGCCAACCCCCTGGGACAGGGAAAGGCTACACCTTC. Encoded protein: CASSQPPGTGKGYTF.

There are a few counts of this clonotype. The rearrangement links TRBV2 to TRBJ2-5; possibly TRBD2 for D (7 bases). CDR3 size: 15 residues. Trimming shortened V by 8 bases and J by 3 bases, and 19 bases separated the two germline ends. Germline assignment: CDR1 SNHLY and CDR2 FYNNEI. The CDR3 bases are TGTGCCAGCGCCCCCGGACGGGGGGCGGAAGAGACCCAGTACTTC. Its protein product is CASAPGRGAEETQYF. Looking up the rest from reference TRBV2 and TRBJ2-5 gives the full variable domain: EPEVTQTPSHQVTQMGQEVILRCVPISNHLYFYWYRQILGQKVEFLVSFYNNEISEKSEIFDDQFSVERPDGSNFTLKIRSTKLEDSAMYFCASAPGRGAEETQYFGPGTRLLVL.

The DNA for the CDR3 is TGCAGTGCCACCCGGGACCCTGTCTATGGCTACACCTTC. This encodes CSATRDPVYGYTF. The chain joins TRBV20-1 to TRBJ1-2; maybe TRBD1 (5 bases). V was shortened by 6 bases and J by 4 bases, with 15 bases between the two germline ends. CDR3 length: 13 residues. CDR1 DFQATT and CDR2 SNEGSKA come from the germline V gene (reference sequence).

This clonotype has a handful of counts. This rearrangement joins TRBV10-2 to TRBJ2-5; the D is unclear. Germline V CDR1 and CDR2: WSHSY, SAAADI. The CDR3 sequence is 12 residues long. Trimming left V 6 bases short and J 3 bases short, with 8 bases between. The CDR3 spells CASSLKEETQYF. The CDR3 nucleotides read TGCGCCAGCAGCCTCAAGGAAGAGACCCAGTACTTC.

This clonotype was recorded a few times. J is TRBJ1-1 and V is TRBV10-1; tentative D call: TRBD1 (5 bases). The CDR3 has 14 residues. Trimming pared 1 base from V and 8 bases from J, leaving 14 bases between. CDR1 and CDR2 from the germline V gene are WNHNN and SYGVQD (reference sequence). CDR3 amino acids: CASSEFPGTAEAFF. The CDR3 coding sequence is TGCGCCAGCAGTGAGTTCCCCGGGACCGCAGAAGCTTTCTTT.

V usage is TRBV20-1 and J usage is TRBJ2-1; 7 bases match TRBD2. CDR1 DFQATT and CDR2 SNEGSKA come from the germline V gene (reference sequence). Trimming cost V 0 bases and J 3 bases; bases outside gene matches: 5. CDR3 length: 15 amino acids. The CDR3 is CSARDPAGFYNEQFF. In DNA form, the CDR3 reads TGCAGTGCTAGAGACCCAGCGGGATTCTACAATGAGCAGTTCTTC.

This clonotype was detected a few times. The chain couples TRBV28 to TRBJ1-2; tentative D call: TRBD1 (5 bases). V lost 5 bases and J lost 6, with 25 bases in between. From germline, CDR1 is MDHEN and CDR2 SYDVKM. The CDR3 loop spans 17 amino acids. The CDR3: CASSPILTRGPLHGYTF. In nucleotides, the CDR3 is TGTGCCAGCAGTCCTATCCTGACCCGGGGCCCGCTACATGGCTACACCTTC.

This clonotype occurred a few times. The rearrangement links TRBV6-1 to TRBJ1-5; TRBD1 might be the D (5 bases). This CDR3 has 15 amino acids. Trimming shortened V by 4 bases and J by 1 base, and 11 bases separated the two germline ends. CDR1 is MNHNS and CDR2 is SASEGT in the germline V gene. The CDR3 reads CASSVRWDSNQPQHF. CDR3 sequence (DNA): TGTGCCAGCAGTGTCCGATGGGACAGCAATCAGCCCCAGCATTTT.

The table lists this clonotype with a few counts. V and J are TRBV20-1 and TRBJ2-7; TRBD1 is a possible D gene (6 bases). Germline assignment: CDR1 DFQATT and CDR2 SNEGSKA (reference sequence). This CDR3 contains 14 residues. The ends were cut back, 6 bases at V and 5 bases at J, with 20 bases in the middle. The CDR3 loop reads CSAIHRAGGHEQYF. CDR3 DNA sequence: TGCAGTGCGATCCACAGGGCTGGGGGCCACGAGCAGTACTTC.

A few counts support this clonotype. CDR3 protein: CASSVDGHDPTEAFF. The CDR3 region has the DNA TGTGCCAGCAGCGTTGATGGGCACGACCCCACTGAAGCTTTCTTT. The chain has TRBV7-8 and TRBJ1-1; the D is unclear. The CDR3 covers 15 residues. Per the germline V gene, CDR1 is SGHVS and CDR2 is FQNEAQ. Deletions cut 5 bases from V and 4 bases from J, with 17 bases between.

The chain couples TRBV15 to TRBJ1-2; D not certain. The germline CDR1 and CDR2 sequences are LNHNV and YYDKDF (reference sequence). The CDR3 loop spans 13 amino acids. Trimming left V 3 bases short and J 3 bases short, with 8 bases between. The CDR3 region has the DNA TGTGCCACCAGCAGCGGCATCGACTATGGCTACACCTTC. It translates to CATSSGIDYGYTF.

The chain combines TRBV12-3 or TRBV12-4 with TRBJ1-1; unclear D gene. CDR3 length: 13 residues. Trimming took 4 bases from V and 5 from J, leaving 11 bases between them. CDR3 residues: CASSSYKWTEAFF. CDR3 bases: TGTGCCAGCAGTTCCTACAAGTGGACTGAAGCTTTCTTT.

This chain joins TRBV28 and TRBJ1-1; D ambiguous. Per the germline V gene, CDR1 is MDHEN and CDR2 is SYDVKM. CDR3 length equals 14 residues. V was pared by 5 bases and J by 2 bases, with 12 bases between. CDR3 protein: CASSPDTANTEAFF. The CDR3 DNA is TGTGCCAGCAGTCCCGACACGGCCAACACTGAAGCTTTCTTT.